This T cell receptor (beta chain) was identified in a study of identical twins. Study-level points and caveats: Fewer insertions marked abundant cord blood beta clonotypes; young adult naive trended weakly, memory not at all.

Worth noting for this clonotype: Its cognate antigen is unknown.

TCRdb called the 5' RACE reads again in MiXCR, with one record for every CDR3 protein. The repertoire includes hundreds of thousands of distinct CDR3 sequences, 20% to 25% of them detected once, and around 0.5% sits in the top ten. The V end lost 4 bases, the J end lost 5 bases, and 11 bases lay between the germline ends. CDR1 and CDR2 from the germline V gene are LGHDT and YNNKEL (reference sequence). The CDR3 consists of 13 residues. These same records also appear under a second study, on yellow fever vaccine responses in identical twins.

Sequenced: CD4+ T cells sorted from blood. V gene TRBV3-1 combines with J gene TRBJ1-1; D not certain. This TCR derives from a woman aged 18-29 years in good health. Here the CDR3 reads CASSRNGLTEAFF. The CDR3 DNA follows: TGTGCCAGCAGCCGGAACGGGTTGACTGAAGCTTTCTTT. Together with reference TRBV3-1 and TRBJ1-1, the CDR3 gives the full variable domain: DTAVSQTPKYLVTQMGNDKSIKCEQNLGHDTMYWYKQDSKKFLKIMFSYNNKELIINETVPNRFSPKSPDKAHLNLHINSLELGDSAVYFCASSRNGLTEAFFGQGTRLTVV.